The source of this T cell receptor beta chain is a study of vaccination and CD4 T cells after COVID-19. Treatment indicated: roughly 10-day PBMC culture with coronavirus spike peptide pools or control peptides (ViraFEST assay). This clonotype came up once. The antigen is undetermined. V lost 3 bases and J 7 bases, leaving 15 bases between the germline ends. Germline lookup yields CDR1 SGHVS and CDR2 FNYEAQ. The CDR3 has 14 amino acids. With the Oncomine TCR Beta short-read assay, DNA from cultured CD4+ T cells was sequenced. TCRdb reprocessed the PCR reads via MiXCR and lists one record per CDR3 protein. The sample lists roughly 8,000 distinct CDR3 sequences; 40% to 65% were seen once.

Sequenced input: CD4+ T cells from blood, cultured in vitro. The chain couples TRBV7-6 to TRBJ1-2, with D possibly matching TRBD1 (6 bases). The receptor comes from a human donor who had recovered from COVID-19. Here the CDR3 reads CASSLGPTGSGYTF. CDR3 in DNA: TGTGCCAGCAGCTTGGGCCCAACAGGGAGTGGCTACACCTTC.